The 20 T cell receptor beta chains below were found in one sample sequenced in a study of T cell repertoires in cytomegalovirus infection (dated by TCRdb to between 2017 and 2020). This sample was sequenced with an Illumina HiSeq 1500. TCRdb took the public reads, trimmed them with fastp at Q25, ran MiXCR for clone calling and kept in-frame beta chains. Every distinct CDR3 protein forms one entry, paired with its most common genes and DNA. For this sample there are about 600,000 distinct CDR3 sequences; 24% appear just once. The ten largest clones take up roughly 8% of the sample. Material for sequencing was CD8+ T cells from PBMCs. The receptors shown here come from a human donor in good health (CMV status not recorded). Some clones in this sample may be carry-over from other donors' samples.

This clonotype was found many times. The rearrangement joins TRBV10-3 to TRBJ2-7; 7 nucleotides line up with TRBD1. Looked up from germline, CDR1 is ENHRY and CDR2 is SYGVKD. Trimming removed 6 bases from V and 7 bases from J; junction bases left unmatched: 9. The CDR3 totals 13 residues. DNA of the CDR3: TGTGCCATCAGACCCGGGACAGAGTCTGAGCAGTACTTC. Amino acids: CAIRPGTESEQYF.

This clonotype was found a few times. The chain couples TRBV27 to TRBJ2-1, with D tentatively TRBD2 (6 bases). The CDR3 extends over 16 amino acids. Germline V gene data show CDR1 as MNHEY and CDR2 as SMNVEV (reference sequence). V was clipped by 3 bases and J by 4 bases, with 16 bases between them. The CDR3 is CASSFRRRGPYNEQFF. Written as DNA, the CDR3 is TGTGCCAGCAGTTTCCGTCGGCGGGGACCTTACAATGAGCAGTTCTTC.

The chain joins TRBV12-3 or TRBV12-4 to TRBJ2-2; 8 bases are a match to TRBD1. With V trimmed by 2 bases and J by 3 bases, 2 bases remained unmatched. The CDR3 has 15 amino acids. CDR3 in amino acids: CASSLTGQDTGELFF. In nucleotides, the CDR3 is TGTGCCAGCAGTTTAACGGGACAGGACACCGGGGAGCTGTTTTTT.

This clonotype was counted between two and nine times. The chain employs TRBV20-1 and TRBJ2-1; 12 bases fit TRBD2. The J segment lost 6 bases and the V segment lost 2 bases, leaving 14 bases of the junction unmatched. The germline CDR1 and CDR2 sequences are DFQATT and SNEGSKA (reference sequence). The CDR3 is 18 amino acids. The CDR3 DNA is TGCAGTGCTAGAACGCGACTAGCGGGGGTCCCCCTACGCAATGAGCAGTTCTTC. Translation: CSARTRLAGVPLRNEQFF.

In this sample, this clonotype turned up many times. The rearrangement joins TRBV7-6 to TRBJ1-1, with TRBD1 matching over 10 bases. Germline assignment: CDR1 SGHVS and CDR2 FNYEAQ. The CDR3 length is 16 residues. V lost 4 bases, J lost 5 bases, and 10 bases stayed unmatched. The chain's CDR3 is CASSWGTGVVYTEAFF. The CDR3 coding sequence is TGTGCCAGCAGCTGGGGGACAGGGGTGGTATATACTGAAGCTTTCTTT.

CDR3 sequence reads: CATSLGRNTEAFF. The CDR3 coding sequence is TGTGCCACCAGTTTGGGCAGGAACACTGAAGCTTTCTTT. The chain is built from TRBV24-1 and TRBJ1-1; D unclear. V was cut by 6 bases and J by 1 base, with 8 bases left in between. In germline, CDR1 is KGHDR, CDR2 SFDVKD. The CDR3 is made up of 13 amino acids.

The chain employs TRBV7-6 and TRBJ1-2; TRBD1 agrees at 7 bases. The CDR3 totals 14 residues. V shed 5 bases, J shed 8 bases, and the junction held 11 bases outside the gene matches. In germline, CDR1 is SGHVS, CDR2 FNYEAQ. CDR3 nucleotides: TGTGCCAGCAGCCCTGAGACAGGGAACGCGGGCTACACCTTC. Its translation is CASSPETGNAGYTF.

This clonotype was counted between two and nine times. The genes are TRBV9 and TRBJ2-7; 11 bases are shared with TRBD2. Trimming removed 4 bases from V and 6 bases from J; junction bases left unmatched: 3. This CDR3 is built from 13 residues. Germline assignment: CDR1 SGDLS and CDR2 YYNGEE. CDR3: CASSPGTSGEQYV. The CDR3 DNA reads as TGTGCCAGCAGCCCTGGGACTAGCGGCGAGCAGTACGTC.

At least ten counts were recorded for this clonotype. The chain is built from TRBV7-2 and TRBJ2-5, with a possible D match to TRBD2 (5 bases). The V end lost 2 bases, the J end lost 5 bases, and 15 bases lay between the germline ends. CDR3 size: 15 residues. Germline V lookup: CDR1 SGHTA, CDR2 FQGNSA. CDR3 in DNA: TGTGCCAGCAGCTTACCGGCGGGCACCAGGGAGACCCAGTACTTC. This codes for CASSLPAGTRETQYF.

This clonotype has more than one count but fewer than ten. The J gene is TRBJ1-1, the V gene TRBV28, with D unresolved. In germline, CDR1 is MDHEN, CDR2 SYDVKM. Trimming took 2 bases from V and 5 from J, leaving 12 bases between them. The CDR3 consists of 14 residues. The CDR3 DNA reads TGTGCCAGCAGTTTACTGGGCCTGGGGACTGAAGCTTTCTTT. Translated: CASSLLGLGTEAFF. The full variable domain, completed using reference TRBV28 and TRBJ1-1, is DVKVTQSSRYLVKRTGEKVFLECVQDMDHENMFWYRQDPGLGLRLIYFSYDVKMKEKGDIPEGYSVSREKKERFSLILESASTNQTSMYLCASSLLGLGTEAFFGQGTRLTVV.

Only a few counts were recorded for this clonotype. The chain couples TRBV12-5 to TRBJ1-1, with 9 nucleotides matching TRBD1. The CDR3 is made up of 15 amino acids. The germline V gene encodes CDR1 LGHNT and CDR2 FRNRAP. The V gene end was trimmed by 6 bases and the J gene end by 3 bases; junction bases not matched to a gene: 8. The CDR3 sequence: CASGVNRGLDTEAFF. The CDR3 DNA reads TGTGCTAGTGGCGTCAACAGGGGGCTGGACACTGAAGCTTTCTTT.

This clonotype was seen a few times. This chain joins TRBV15 and TRBJ1-5, with a possible D match to TRBD1 (6 bases). This CDR3 is 17 amino acids long. V was shortened by 5 bases and J by 5 bases, with 22 bases between the two germline ends. The germline V gene encodes CDR1 LNHNV and CDR2 YYDKDF (reference sequence). The CDR3 loop is CATSSSSGTSFHQPQHF. CDR3 nucleotide sequence: TGTGCCACCAGCTCCTCGTCCGGGACATCGTTCCATCAGCCCCAGCATTTT.

The V call is TRBV12-3 or TRBV12-4, the J call TRBJ2-3, with TRBD2 as a possible D gene (6 bases). Trimming removed 3 bases from V and 5 bases from J, with 12 bases in between. This CDR3 has 14 residues. The CDR3 reads CASSFSGPVDTQYF. DNA of the CDR3: TGTGCCAGCAGTTTTAGCGGACCGGTAGATACGCAGTATTTT.

The chain uses TRBV2 and TRBJ2-5, with unresolved D. Trimming removed 1 base at V and 4 bases at J, with 13 bases between. Germline V gene lookup returns CDR1 SNHLY and CDR2 FYNNEI. The CDR3 contains 15 residues. The CDR3 protein is CASSEGEGRTETQYF. CDR3 DNA sequence: TGTGCCAGCAGTGAAGGTGAAGGAAGGACAGAGACCCAGTACTTC.

This clonotype was detected ten times or more. The V and J genes are TRBV6-5 and TRBJ2-7; 7 positions agree with TRBD2. CDR1 is MNHEY and CDR2 is SVGAGI in the germline V gene. V trimming: 5 bases; J trimming: 2 bases; junction bases outside the gene matches: 3. The CDR3 extends over 13 amino acids. The CDR3 sequence: CASSPGGTYEQYF. The CDR3 bases are TGTGCCAGCAGTCCCGGGGGGACCTACGAGCAGTACTTC.

The chain uses TRBV27 and TRBJ2-1; 9 nucleotides agree with TRBD1. Trimming at V came to 6 bases and at J to 2 bases, leaving 11 bases not matched to a gene. This CDR3 has 17 residues. CDR1 MNHEY and CDR2 SMNVEV come from the germline V gene (reference sequence). DNA for the CDR3: TGTGCCAGCAGCCATATCCCCGGGACAGGGACCTACAATGAGCAGTTCTTC. Translating it yields CASSHIPGTGTYNEQFF.

This chain joins TRBV28 and TRBJ1-5; no reliable D call. Trimming removed 10 bases at V and 3 bases at J, with 16 bases between. Germline CDR1 reads MDHEN; CDR2 reads SYDVKM. The CDR3 extends over 14 amino acids. The CDR3, as DNA: TGTGCCACCACCCCTCGGGGTTTCAATCAGCCCCAGCATTTT. This translates into CATTPRGFNQPQHF.

Of note for this clonotype: Mismatch with germline at one junction end may stem from a read error. The genes are TRBV24-1 and TRBJ2-2; no clear D. Germline V CDR1 and CDR2: KGHDR, SFDVKD. The CDR3 runs to 18 residues. CDR3 DNA sequence: TGTACCACCAGTGAGTTCCCGGTGCGAACACCAAACACCGGGGAGCTGTTTTTT. Encoded protein: CTTSEFPVRTPNTGELFF.

The rearrangement uses TRBV4-2 and TRBJ1-6; perhaps TRBD1 as D (5 bases). CDR3 length: 15 residues. The ends were cut back, 1 base at V and 8 bases at J, with 12 bases in the middle. The germline gives CDR1 LGHNA, CDR2 YNFKEQ. As DNA, the CDR3 is TGTGCCAGCAGCCAAGTAACCGGGGACGATTCACCCCTCCACTTT. Its protein product is CASSQVTGDDSPLHF.

This clonotype was observed at least ten times. V is TRBV12-3 or TRBV12-4 and J is TRBJ2-7; D may be TRBD1 (6 bases). V was trimmed by 5 bases and J by 1 base, leaving 12 bases between them. This CDR3 contains 14 residues. This CDR3 is CASSLRGRSYEQYF. DNA for the CDR3: TGTGCCAGCAGTCTCAGGGGAAGGTCCTACGAGCAGTACTTC.